These 23 T cell receptor beta chains share one sample of origin, sequenced in a study of CD8 T cells in ankylosing spondylitis. TCRdb recomputed calls from the 5' RACE reads with MiXCR, one row per CDR3 protein. This table holds roughly 240,000 distinct CDR3 sequences, roughly 32% found once. The sample consisted of blood, either unsorted or a sorted T cell fraction (not recorded which). These receptors were obtained from a male donor with ankylosing spondylitis or in good health (not recorded which).

CDR3 nucleotide sequence: TGCGCCAGCAGCTTCGTGACAGGGGCTGAAGCTTTCTTT. Residues: CASSFVTGAEAFF. This chain uses TRBV5-1 with TRBJ1-1; TRBD1 agrees at 8 bases. The length of the CDR3 is 13 residues. Germline V gene data show CDR1 as SGHRS and CDR2 as YFSETQ. J gave up 6 bases and V 2 bases, and 3 bases lay outside the gene matches.

The chain combines TRBV20-1 with TRBJ2-3; D is possibly TRBD2 (5 bases). The germline gives CDR1 DFQATT, CDR2 SNEGSKA (reference sequence). V was pared by 0 bases and J by 4 bases, with 14 bases between. The CDR3 contains 15 residues. The CDR3, as DNA: TGCAGTGCTAGAGATAGACGGGGTTCGGCAGATACGCAGTATTTT. Its protein is CSARDRRGSADTQYF.

The V and J genes are TRBV4-2 and TRBJ2-5; no firm D call. This CDR3 region has 14 residues. Per the germline V gene, CDR1 is LGHNA and CDR2 is YNFKEQ. Trimming cost V 1 base and J 5 bases, with 11 bases left between them. CDR3 loop: CASSQGRSGETQYF. DNA of the CDR3: TGTGCCAGCAGCCAAGGAAGGTCTGGGGAGACCCAGTACTTC.

This clonotype has more than one count but fewer than ten. The V and J genes are TRBV4-1 and TRBJ2-1, with 8 bases lining up with TRBD1. The CDR3 loop spans 16 amino acids. The germline V gene encodes CDR1 MGHRA and CDR2 YSYEKL. Trimming at V came to 4 bases and at J to 1 base, leaving 6 bases not matched to a gene. The CDR3 spells CASSPRQGRSYNEQFF. Here the CDR3 DNA reads TGCGCCAGCAGCCCTCGACAGGGGAGGTCCTACAATGAGCAGTTCTTC.

V is TRBV7-3 and J is TRBJ1-2; D not certain. This CDR3 contains 12 residues. Trimming stripped 4 bases from V and 5 bases from J, with 8 bases between. CDR1 and CDR2 from the germline V gene are SGHTA and FQGTGA. DNA for the CDR3: TGTGCCAGCAGCTACTGGGAGTATGGCTACACCTTC. Translated: CASSYWEYGYTF.

As DNA, the CDR3 is TGCAGCGCTCACCTCGGACAGGGAACAGAGACCCAGTACTTC. The encoded protein is CSAHLGQGTETQYF. The chain joins TRBV29-1 to TRBJ2-5; TRBD1 aligns across 8 bases. The CDR3 extends over 14 amino acids. Losses at the gene ends were 7 bases for V and 4 bases for J; bases not matched to a gene: 11. Germline assignment: CDR1 SQVTM and CDR2 ANQGSEA.

The chain is built from TRBV20-1 and TRBJ1-2; no reliable D call. The germline V gene encodes CDR1 DFQATT and CDR2 SNEGSKA (reference sequence). The CDR3 contains 8 residues. The CDR3 sequence: CRDGGYTF. CDR3 DNA sequence: TGCAGAGACGGAGGCTACACCTTC.

The rearrangement joins TRBV5-1 to TRBJ2-3; D gene uncertain. The CDR3 consists of 13 residues. CDR1 is SGHRS, CDR2 YFSETQ, per germline. V lost 2 bases and J 3 bases, leaving 7 bases between the germline ends. CDR3 protein: CASSFTATDTQYF. Written as DNA, the CDR3 is TGCGCCAGCAGCTTTACAGCTACAGATACGCAGTATTTT.

This clonotype was counted only a few times. The rearrangement uses TRBV3-1 and TRBJ2-7; TRBD2 agrees at 10 bases. This CDR3 is 13 amino acids long. Germline V gives CDR1 LGHDT, CDR2 YNNKEL (reference sequence). With V trimmed by 8 bases and J by 4 bases, 5 bases remained unmatched. CDR3 in DNA: TGTGCCAGCCGGACTAGCGGCGAATACGAGCAGTACTTC. Amino acid sequence: CASRTSGEYEQYF.

J is TRBJ2-3 and V is TRBV5-1, with a possible D match to TRBD1 (6 bases). Trimming pared 2 bases from V and 2 bases from J, leaving 12 bases between. In germline, CDR1 is SGHRS, CDR2 YFSETQ. The CDR3 extends over 15 amino acids. The CDR3: CASSFSDRYTDTQYF. Written as DNA, the CDR3 is TGCGCCAGCAGCTTTTCGGACAGATACACAGATACGCAGTATTTT.

There are a few counts of this clonotype. The chain is built from TRBV7-2 and TRBJ2-5, with 9 nucleotides matching TRBD1. Germline loops: CDR1 SGHTA, CDR2 FQGNSA. V lost 5 bases and J lost 5; bases outside the gene matches: 3. The length of the CDR3 is 13 residues. This CDR3 is CASSRQGGETQYF. The CDR3 DNA sequence: TGTGCCAGCAGCCGACAGGGGGGGGAGACCCAGTACTTC.

The chain couples TRBV2 to TRBJ2-1; possible D gene TRBD1, 5 bases. CDR3 length: 13 amino acids. V lost 6 bases to trimming and J lost 3 bases, with 9 bases between them. Germline V CDR1 and CDR2: SNHLY, FYNNEI. The CDR3 reads CASRETVYNEQFF. DNA for the CDR3: TGTGCCAGCAGGGAGACAGTCTACAATGAGCAGTTCTTC.

The rearrangement joins TRBV5-1 to TRBJ1-1; TRBD1 is a possible D gene (5 bases). V shed 4 bases and J shed 3 bases, with 13 bases lying between them. The germline V gene has CDR1 SGHRS and CDR2 YFSETQ. The CDR3 totals 14 residues. DNA of the CDR3: TGCGCCAGCAGCGGAGGGGCGTACGACACTGAAGCTTTCTTT. This gives the protein CASSGGAYDTEAFF.

The genes are TRBV5-5 and TRBJ2-1; D might be TRBD1 or TRBD2, each matching 5 bases. This CDR3 has 14 amino acids. Looked up from germline, CDR1 is SGHKS and CDR2 is YYEKEE (reference sequence). The V end was cut by 2 bases, the J end by 7 bases, with 13 bases between. This CDR3 reads CASSLLKGPNEQFF. The CDR3 nucleotides read TGTGCCAGCAGCTTATTAAAGGGACCGAATGAGCAGTTCTTC.

The V and J genes are TRBV5-1 and TRBJ2-3, with TRBD1 as a possible D gene (6 bases). Germline CDR1 is SGHRS and CDR2 is YFSETQ. The V gene lost 4 bases and the J gene lost 0 bases, with 12 bases spanning the gap. This CDR3 is built from 15 residues. CDR3 in amino acids: CASSRTDPSTDTQYF. Written as DNA, the CDR3 is TGCGCCAGCAGCAGGACAGACCCAAGCACAGATACGCAGTATTTT.

CDR3 sequence (DNA): TGCAGCGTTGCTAGCGGGAGCACAGATACGCAGTATTTT. Protein sequence: CSVASGSTDTQYF. The V call is TRBV29-1, the J call TRBJ2-3; 8 positions agree with TRBD2. The CDR3 is 13 residues long. The V and J ends lost 4 bases and 0 bases, in that order; junction bases with no gene match: 0. Germline CDR1 and CDR2: SQVTM and ANQGSEA.

The rearrangement joins TRBV7-7 to TRBJ2-2; the D is unclear. Germline CDR1 and CDR2: SSHAT and FNYEAQ (reference sequence). This CDR3 is 13 amino acids long. Trimming left V 2 bases short and J 4 bases short, with 5 bases between. The DNA of the CDR3 is TGTGCCAGCAGCTTATCGGTCACCGGGGAGCTGTTTTTT. Encoded protein: CASSLSVTGELFF.

The gene calls are TRBV7-2 and TRBJ2-7, with D unclear. V lost 3 bases and J lost 2, with 20 bases in between. The CDR3 consists of 17 residues. Germline-derived CDR1 and CDR2 are SGHTA and FQGNSA. The CDR3 DNA is TGTGCCAGCAGCTTTCTTCACGAGTCCGAGGTCCCCTACGAGCAGTACTTC. It specifies CASSFLHESEVPYEQYF.

This sequence joins TRBV28 and TRBJ1-1; D is perhaps TRBD1 (5 bases). The CDR3 covers 16 residues. V dropped 2 bases and J dropped 2 bases, with 15 bases sitting between them. CDR1 and CDR2 (germline): MDHEN, SYDVKM. CDR3 DNA: TGTGCCAGCAGTTTAACGGGGCTTGGTGCAAACACTGAAGCTTTCTTT. It translates to CASSLTGLGANTEAFF.

CDR3 nucleotides: TGCGCCAGCAGCTTGTCCCCCAGCGGGGGCTCCTACAATGAGCAGTTCTTC. Amino acid sequence: CASSLSPSGGSYNEQFF. The chain employs TRBV5-1 and TRBJ2-1, with 8 bases aligning to TRBD2. CDR1 and CDR2 from the germline V gene are SGHRS and YFSETQ. J was trimmed by 0 bases and V by 1 base; bases with no gene match: 6. The CDR3 is made up of 17 amino acids.

V and J are TRBV12-3 or TRBV12-4 and TRBJ1-4, with D hard to call. This CDR3 is 14 amino acids long. V lost 3 bases to trimming and J lost 5 bases, with 10 bases between them. In DNA form, the CDR3 reads TGTGCCAGCAGTTTCTCAGTGGGGAATGAAAAACTGTTTTTT. Amino acids: CASSFSVGNEKLFF.

V usage is TRBV3-1 and J usage is TRBJ2-7; 10 nucleotides agree with TRBD2. The ends lost 1 base at V and 2 bases at J; junction bases unmatched: 14. The CDR3 has 19 amino acids. Per germline, CDR1 LGHDT and CDR2 YNNKEL (reference sequence). The CDR3 spells CASSQGPPTASGGTYEQYF. The CDR3 region has the DNA TGTGCCAGCAGCCAAGGCCCCCCCACGGCTAGCGGGGGAACCTACGAGCAGTACTTC.

This clonotype has a handful of counts. The chain links TRBV20-1 to TRBJ2-7; D may be TRBD1 (6 bases). The CDR3 runs to 14 residues. From germline, CDR1 is DFQATT and CDR2 SNEGSKA (reference sequence). V lost 3 bases, J lost 6 bases, and 18 bases lay in between. The CDR3, as DNA: TGCAGTGCTAGTCAGGGGTTAACGCCTCTCGAGCAGTACTTC. It encodes CSASQGLTPLEQYF.